One sample yielded the 12 T cell receptor beta chains listed below, sequenced in a study of CD8+ T cells in alopecia areata. Extracted from the samples, RNA was reverse transcribed into cDNA to serve as the sequencing template. Generated by immunoSEQ multiplex PCR, the TCRdb table keeps only in-frame clones and is missing some. The table includes approximately 99,000 clones, 45% to 60% detected once. The material sequenced was NKG2D-low CD8+ T cells sorted from blood. These receptors all stem from a human donor with alopecia areata.

This chain uses TRBV5-6 with TRBJ2-3, with D hard to call. Trimming removed 4 bases from V and 4 bases from J, with 7 bases in between. CDR1 and CDR2 (germline): SGHDT, YYEEEE. This CDR3 region has 12 residues. The CDR3 loop reads CASSPGSDTQYF. The CDR3 DNA follows: TGTGCCAGCAGCCCCGGATCAGATACGCAGTATTTT.

V and J are TRBV28 and TRBJ1-1; D gene uncertain. The CDR3 has 13 residues. The germline CDR1 and CDR2 sequences are MDHEN and SYDVKM. V dropped 5 bases and J dropped 1 base, with 8 bases sitting between them. As DNA, the CDR3 is TGTGCCAGCAGTCCTACGGGGAACACTGAAGCTTTCTTT. Amino acid sequence: CASSPTGNTEAFF.

This chain uses TRBV5-4 with TRBJ2-7; D possibly corresponds to TRBD2 (6 bases). This CDR3 is built from 13 residues. Trimming took 0 bases from V and 6 from J, leaving 10 bases between them. The germline V gene has CDR1 SGHNT and CDR2 YYREEE (reference sequence). The CDR3 bases are TGTGCCAGCAGCTTGGTCTCCGGGAGCGAGCAGTACTTC. It translates to CASSLVSGSEQYF.

The DNA of the CDR3 is TGTGCCAGCAGTGCGAACCCAGATACGCAGTATTTT. Its protein is CASSANPDTQYF. The chain has TRBV27 and TRBJ2-3, with D uncertain. The germline V gene encodes CDR1 MNHEY and CDR2 SMNVEV (reference sequence). The V end lost 5 bases, the J end lost 4 bases, and 7 bases lay between the germline ends. This CDR3 has 12 amino acids.

The chain combines TRBV5-6 with TRBJ2-7, with 8 bases that match TRBD1. This CDR3 contains 14 residues. Germline values: CDR1 SGHDT, CDR2 YYEEEE. V shed 2 bases and J 5 bases; nucleotides not matched to a gene: 6. This chain's CDR3 is CASSFGQGTHEQYF. The CDR3 region has the DNA TGTGCCAGCAGCTTCGGACAGGGTACCCACGAGCAGTACTTC. The full variable domain, with the rest looked up from reference TRBV5-6 and TRBJ2-7, is DAGVTQSPTHLIKTRGQQVTLRCSPKSGHDTVSWYQQALGQGPQFIFQYYEEEERQRGNFPDRFSGHQFPNYSSELNVNALLLGDSALYLCASSFGQGTHEQYFGPGTRLTVT.

The chain combines TRBV29-1 with TRBJ2-1; TRBD2 aligns across 9 bases. Per germline, CDR1 SQVTM and CDR2 ANQGSEA. J gave up 7 bases and V 5 bases, and 15 bases lay outside the gene matches. The CDR3 consists of 16 residues. DNA for the CDR3: TGCAGCGTTCTCTCCTTCGTTAGCGGGAGTTCGAATGAGCAGTTCTTC. This codes for CSVLSFVSGSSNEQFF.

V is TRBV11-2 and J is TRBJ2-5; D not resolved. Per germline, CDR1 SGHAT and CDR2 FQNNGV. CDR3 length equals 11 residues. Trimming took off 5 bases at V and 4 bases at J, with 5 bases between the two ends. The CDR3 spells CASSQAETQYF. For the CDR3, the DNA is TGTGCCAGCAGCCAGGCAGAGACCCAGTACTTC.

This clone turned up a few times. The V gene is TRBV5-6, the J gene TRBJ2-1, with 9 bases aligning to TRBD2. The V gene's germline CDR1 is SGHDT and CDR2 YYEEEE. The CDR3 contains 15 residues. V dropped 4 bases and J dropped 9; count of bases not matched to a gene: 11. The DNA for the CDR3 is TGTGCCAGCAGCCACCTAGCGGGGAGCGGGGGTGAGCAGTTCTTC. This translates into CASSHLAGSGGEQFF.

The genes are TRBV19 and TRBJ2-6; unclear D gene. CDR3 length equals 14 residues. Trimming removed 8 bases at V and 1 base at J, with 9 bases between. Per the germline V gene, CDR1 is LNHDA and CDR2 is SQIVND (reference sequence). The chain's CDR3 is CASREESGANVLTF. The CDR3 nucleotides are TGTGCCAGTCGAGAGGAGTCTGGGGCCAACGTCCTGACTTTC.

The sample holds a few counts of this clone. The genes are TRBV6-1 and TRBJ2-1, with 9 bases that match TRBD1. Germline V gene sequence: CDR1 MNHNS, CDR2 SASEGT. V shed 6 bases and J 8 bases; nucleotides not matched to a gene: 11. There are 15 residues in the CDR3. For the CDR3, the DNA is TGTGCCAGCAGCCCGGGACAGGGAGAAGTGGATGAGCAGTTCTTC. As protein: CASSPGQGEVDEQFF.

This clone has just a few counts. This chain links TRBV28 with TRBJ1-1; no reliable D call. The CDR3 extends over 17 amino acids. Germline CDR1 reads MDHEN; CDR2 reads SYDVKM. Trimming shortened V by 5 bases and J by 0 bases, and 19 bases separated the two germline ends. The DNA of the CDR3 is TGTGCCAGCAGTAGCTCAGGCAGGTCAAATATGAACACTGAAGCTTTCTTT. It yields the protein CASSSSGRSNMNTEAFF. Using reference TRBV28 and TRBJ1-1 for the parts outside the CDR3, the full variable domain is DVKVTQSSRYLVKRTGEKVFLECVQDMDHENMFWYRQDPGLGLRLIYFSYDVKMKEKGDIPEGYSVSREKKERFSLILESASTNQTSMYLCASSSSGRSNMNTEAFFGQGTRLTVV.

The chain recombines TRBV27 with TRBJ1-1, with D perhaps TRBD1 (6 bases). The germline CDR1 and CDR2 sequences are MNHEY and SMNVEV (reference sequence). The CDR3 is made up of 14 amino acids. V lost 3 bases, J lost 4 bases, and 12 bases lay in between. The chain's CDR3 is CASSLGVGGTEAFF. In DNA, the CDR3 is TGTGCCAGCAGTTTGGGGGTAGGGGGCACTGAAGCTTTCTTT.